The 5 T cell receptor beta chains given below trace back to one sample, sequenced in a study of T-cell reconstitution after alpha-beta-depleted transplantation in children. For TCRbeta, the library was prepared with unique molecular identifiers. A single record per CDR3 protein comes from TCRdb applying MiXCR to the PCR reads. Altogether 490,000 or so distinct CDR3 sequences are present, around 12% being singletons, with the ten largest covering 5% to 6%. Sample: PBMCs from the stem cell graft donor, taken from the stem cell graft. Receptor source: a human donor who donated a stem cell graft to a child with combined immunodeficiency.

This clonotype showed up just a few times. A read error may produce the germline difference seen at one junction end. V is TRBV7-9 and J is TRBJ2-1; perhaps TRBD2 as D (6 bases). The CDR3 is 16 residues long. Per the germline V gene, CDR1 is SEHNR and CDR2 is FQNEAQ (reference sequence). The CDR3 loop reads CASTLTGTSRYNEQFF. CDR3 nucleotides: TGTGCCAGCACCTTAACGGGGACTTCCCGCTACAATGAGCAGTTCTTC.

This clonotype was detected many times. The V gene is TRBV4-3, the J gene TRBJ2-1; D is undetermined. The germline gives CDR1 LGHNA, CDR2 YSLEER. CDR3 length equals 16 residues. The V end lost 0 bases, the J end lost 4 bases, and 13 bases lay between the germline ends. CDR3: CASSQDHPQEYNEQFF. Here the CDR3 DNA reads TGCGCCAGCAGCCAAGATCATCCCCAGGAGTACAATGAGCAGTTCTTC.

This clonotype has a count of ten or more. V gene TRBV12-3 or TRBV12-4 combines with J gene TRBJ2-7; D might be TRBD2 (6 bases). The V end was cut by 1 base, the J end by 13 bases, with 11 bases between. The CDR3 has 11 amino acids. CDR3 sequence reads: CASSLGGTPYF. In DNA, the CDR3 is TGTGCCAGCAGTTTAGGGGGGACTCCTTACTTC.

The genes are TRBV30 and TRBJ1-4; TRBD1 matches 8 bases. Trimming removed 6 bases from V and 0 bases from J; junction bases left unmatched: 6. Germline CDR1 is GTSNPN and CDR2 is SVGIG (reference sequence). The CDR3 sequence is 15 residues long. Here the CDR3 reads CACDRGLATNEKLFF. The CDR3 coding sequence is TGTGCCTGTGACAGGGGCCTGGCAACTAATGAAAAACTGTTTTTT.

A few counts support this clonotype. The chain couples TRBV9 to TRBJ1-3; 7 nucleotides match TRBD1. The V gene end was trimmed by 7 bases and the J gene end by 0 bases; junction bases not matched to a gene: 10. The CDR3 length is 16 residues. In germline, CDR1 is SGDLS, CDR2 YYNGEE. CDR3 in DNA: TGTGCCAGCGCCTCGGGACAGTTGAGCTCTGGAAACACCATATATTTT. Amino acids: CASASGQLSSGNTIYF.